This TCR beta chain was obtained from a study of glioma-infiltrating T cells after dendritic cell vaccination. Study-wide context: Three intradermal dendritic cell vaccine injections were given every two weeks.

Time point in this sample: after dendritic cell vaccination, including at tumor progression/relapse. With V trimmed by 2 bases and J by 6 bases, 12 bases remained unmatched. The CDR3 is 15 residues long. The germline V gene encodes CDR1 GTSNPN and CDR2 SVGIG (reference sequence). Amplification used 60 V beta primers and 13 J beta primers. Sequenced by immunoSEQ multiplex PCR; TCRdb stores in-frame clones only, minus some. This table holds around 78,000 clones, 85% found once. Study outcomes and limitations: Higher TCR clonality did not directly relate to longer survival.

In the case of this clone: Its antigen is not known.

This specimen consisted of blood, obtained after dendritic cell vaccination. This chain connects TRBV30 to TRBJ1-2; 7 positions agree with TRBD1. This receptor was identified in a human donor with glioblastoma. CDR3 residues: CAWSIQQGTSDGYTF. The CDR3 DNA sequence: TGTGCCTGGAGTATACAACAGGGGACTTCCGATGGCTACACCTTC.